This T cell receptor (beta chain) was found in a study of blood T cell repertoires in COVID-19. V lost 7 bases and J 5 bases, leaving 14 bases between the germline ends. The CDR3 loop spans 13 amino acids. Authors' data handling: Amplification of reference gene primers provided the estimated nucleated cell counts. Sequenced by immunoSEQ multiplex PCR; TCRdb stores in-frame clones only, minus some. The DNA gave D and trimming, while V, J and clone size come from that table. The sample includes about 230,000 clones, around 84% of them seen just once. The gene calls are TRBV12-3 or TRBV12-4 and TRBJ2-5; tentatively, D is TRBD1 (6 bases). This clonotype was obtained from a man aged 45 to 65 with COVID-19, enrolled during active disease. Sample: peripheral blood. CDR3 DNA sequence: TGTGCCAGCACCACAGGGTTTGAGGAGACCCAGTACTTC. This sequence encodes CASTTGFEETQYF.